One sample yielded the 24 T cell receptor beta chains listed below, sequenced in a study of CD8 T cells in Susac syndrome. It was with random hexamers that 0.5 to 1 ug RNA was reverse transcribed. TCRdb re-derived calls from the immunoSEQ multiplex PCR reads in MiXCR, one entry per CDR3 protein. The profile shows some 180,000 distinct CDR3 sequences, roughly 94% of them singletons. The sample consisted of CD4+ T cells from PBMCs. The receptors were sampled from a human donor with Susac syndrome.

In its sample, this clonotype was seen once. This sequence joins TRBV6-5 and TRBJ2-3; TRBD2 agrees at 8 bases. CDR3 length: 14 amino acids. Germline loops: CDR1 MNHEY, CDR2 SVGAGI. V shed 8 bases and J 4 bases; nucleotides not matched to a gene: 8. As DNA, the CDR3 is TGTGCCAGCCGCGTAGCGGGATTTGCAGATACGCAGTATTTT. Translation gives CASRVAGFADTQYF.

CDR3 coding DNA: TGTGCCAGCAGTGGAGACCGGACAGGGCGGTACATGAACACTGAAGCTTTCTTT. Translation: CASSGDRTGRYMNTEAFF. The rearrangement uses TRBV12-3 or TRBV12-4 and TRBJ1-1; the match to TRBD1 covers 8 bases. The V and J ends lost 5 bases and 0 bases, in that order; junction bases with no gene match: 14. The CDR3 extends over 18 amino acids.

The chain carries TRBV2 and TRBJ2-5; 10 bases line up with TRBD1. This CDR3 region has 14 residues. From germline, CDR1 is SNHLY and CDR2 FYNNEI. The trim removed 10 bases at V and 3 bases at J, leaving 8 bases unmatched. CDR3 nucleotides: TGTGCCACAGGACAGGGGGTTTTGGAAGAGACCCAGTACTTC. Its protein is CATGQGVLEETQYF. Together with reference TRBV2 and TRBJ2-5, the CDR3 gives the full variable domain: EPEVTQTPSHQVTQMGQEVILRCVPISNHLYFYWYRQILGQKVEFLVSFYNNEISEKSEIFDDQFSVERPDGSNFTLKIRSTKLEDSAMYFCATGQGVLEETQYFGPGTRLLVL.

The CDR3 DNA follows: TGCAGCGCTGGACAGGGGCAGGGAGAAAAACTGTTTTTT. Amino acid sequence: CSAGQGQGEKLFF. The genes are TRBV29-1 and TRBJ1-4; 9 bases are a match to TRBD1. The germline V gene has CDR1 SQVTM and CDR2 ANQGSEA. CDR3 length: 13 residues. After removal of 7 bases from V and 8 bases from J, the junction contained 8 bases not matched to a gene.

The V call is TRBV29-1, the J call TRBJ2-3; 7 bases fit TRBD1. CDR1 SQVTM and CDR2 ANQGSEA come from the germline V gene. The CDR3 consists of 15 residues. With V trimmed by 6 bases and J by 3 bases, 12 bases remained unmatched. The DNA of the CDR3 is TGCAGCGTGAGCTCGAGGACAGGAGTAACAGATACGCAGTATTTT. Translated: CSVSSRTGVTDTQYF.

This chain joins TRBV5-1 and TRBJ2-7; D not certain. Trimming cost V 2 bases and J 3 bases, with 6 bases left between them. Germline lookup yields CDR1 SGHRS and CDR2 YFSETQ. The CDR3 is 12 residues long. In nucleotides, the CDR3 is TGCGCCAGCAGCTTCGGCAACTACGAGCAGTACTTC. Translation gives CASSFGNYEQYF.

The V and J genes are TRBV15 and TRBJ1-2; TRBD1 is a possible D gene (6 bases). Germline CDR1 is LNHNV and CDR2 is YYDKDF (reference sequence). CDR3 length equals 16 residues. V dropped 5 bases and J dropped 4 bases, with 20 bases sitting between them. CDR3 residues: CATSGRGGWPFYGYTF. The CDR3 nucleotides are TGTGCCACCAGCGGAAGAGGGGGGTGGCCTTTCTATGGCTACACCTTC.

The CDR3 sequence: CASSQGELGPRDPTPEKLFF. For the CDR3, the DNA is TGTGCCAGCAGCCAAGGCGAGCTAGGACCTCGGGACCCCACTCCTGAAAAACTGTTTTTT. The V call is TRBV4-2, the J call TRBJ1-4; weak D call: TRBD1 (5 bases). CDR3 length: 20 residues. Germline CDR1 and CDR2: LGHNA and YNFKEQ. The V gene lost 1 base and the J gene lost 7 bases, with 28 bases spanning the gap.

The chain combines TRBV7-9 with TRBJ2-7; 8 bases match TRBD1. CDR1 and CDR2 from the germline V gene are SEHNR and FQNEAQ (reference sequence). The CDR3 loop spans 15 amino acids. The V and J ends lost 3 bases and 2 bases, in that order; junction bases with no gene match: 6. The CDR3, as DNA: TGTGCCAGCAGCTTGACCGGGACAGGTCCCTACGAGCAGTACTTC. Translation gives CASSLTGTGPYEQYF.

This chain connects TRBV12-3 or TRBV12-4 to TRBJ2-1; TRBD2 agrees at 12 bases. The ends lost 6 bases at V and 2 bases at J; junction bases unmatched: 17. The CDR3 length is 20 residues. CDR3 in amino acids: CASRTGQGRLAGETYNEQFF. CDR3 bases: TGTGCCAGCAGAACAGGACAGGGCCGACTAGCGGGGGAGACCTACAATGAGCAGTTCTTC.

In DNA, the CDR3 is TGTGCCAGCAGCGTAGGAGCCGGGACTAGGACCAATGAGCAGTTCTTC. Its translation: CASSVGAGTRTNEQFF. This chain uses TRBV9 with TRBJ2-1; the match to TRBD2 covers 8 bases. The ends lost 0 bases at V and 6 bases at J; junction bases unmatched: 8. CDR1 and CDR2 from the germline V gene are SGDLS and YYNGEE. The CDR3 is 16 amino acids. Full variable domain (rest looked up from reference TRBV9 and TRBJ2-1): DSGVTQTPKHLITATGQRVTLRCSPRSGDLSVYWYQQSLDQGLQFLIQYYNGEERAKGNILERFSAQQFPDLHSELNLSSLELGDSALYFCASSVGAGTRTNEQFFGPGTRLTVL.

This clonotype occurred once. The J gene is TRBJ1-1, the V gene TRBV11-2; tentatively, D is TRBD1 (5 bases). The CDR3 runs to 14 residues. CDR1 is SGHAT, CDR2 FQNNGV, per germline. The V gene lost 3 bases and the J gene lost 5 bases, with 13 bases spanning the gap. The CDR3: CASSFRGSGTEAFF. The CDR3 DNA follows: TGTGCCAGCAGCTTCCGGGGGAGCGGAACTGAAGCTTTCTTT. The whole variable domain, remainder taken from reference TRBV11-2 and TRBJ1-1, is EAGVAQSPRYKIIEKRQSVAFWCNPISGHATLYWYQQILGQGPKLLIQFQNNGVVDDSQLPKDRFSAERLKGVDSTLKIQPAKLEDSAVYLCASSFRGSGTEAFFGQGTRLTVV.

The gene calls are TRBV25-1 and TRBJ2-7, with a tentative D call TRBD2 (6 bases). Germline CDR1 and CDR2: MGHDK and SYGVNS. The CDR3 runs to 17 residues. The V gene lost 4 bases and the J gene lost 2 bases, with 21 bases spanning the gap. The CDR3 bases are TGTGCCAGCAGTGGCCGACCGGCCCCAGGGAGGACCTACGAGCAGTACTTC. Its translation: CASSGRPAPGRTYEQYF.

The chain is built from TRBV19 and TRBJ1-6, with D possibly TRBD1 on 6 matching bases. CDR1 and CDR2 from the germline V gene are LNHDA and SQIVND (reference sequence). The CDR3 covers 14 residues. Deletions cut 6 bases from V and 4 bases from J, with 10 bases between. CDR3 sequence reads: CASSPQGYNSPLHF. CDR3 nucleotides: TGTGCCAGTAGCCCCCAGGGGTATAATTCACCCCTCCACTTT.

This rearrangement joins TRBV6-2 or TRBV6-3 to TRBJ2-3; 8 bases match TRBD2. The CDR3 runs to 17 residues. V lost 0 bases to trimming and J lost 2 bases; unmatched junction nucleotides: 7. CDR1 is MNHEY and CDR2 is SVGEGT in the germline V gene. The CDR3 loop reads CASSYSRRGVLTDTQYF. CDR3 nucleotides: TGTGCCAGCAGTTACTCGCGGCGGGGGGTCCTCACAGATACGCAGTATTTT.

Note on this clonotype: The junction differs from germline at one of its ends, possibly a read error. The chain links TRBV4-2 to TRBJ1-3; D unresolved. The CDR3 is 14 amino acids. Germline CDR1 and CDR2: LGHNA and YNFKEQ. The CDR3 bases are TGTGCCAGCACCCAACAGAGCTCTGGAAACACCATATATTTT. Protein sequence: CASTQQSSGNTIYF.

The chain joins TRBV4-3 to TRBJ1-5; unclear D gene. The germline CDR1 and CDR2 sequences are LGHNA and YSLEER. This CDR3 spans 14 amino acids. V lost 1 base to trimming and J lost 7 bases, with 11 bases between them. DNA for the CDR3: TGCGCCAGCAGCCAAGGGTTACGGGGACAGCCCCAGCATTTT. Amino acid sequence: CASSQGLRGQPQHF.

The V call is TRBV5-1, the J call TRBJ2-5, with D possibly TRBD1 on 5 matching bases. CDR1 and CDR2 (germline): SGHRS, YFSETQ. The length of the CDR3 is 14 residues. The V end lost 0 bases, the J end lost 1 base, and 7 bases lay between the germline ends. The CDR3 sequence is CASSLDRPQETQYF. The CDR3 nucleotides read TGCGCCAGCAGCTTGGACAGGCCCCAAGAGACCCAGTACTTC. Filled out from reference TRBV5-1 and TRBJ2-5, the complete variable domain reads KAGVTQTPRYLIKTRGQQVTLSCSPISGHRSVSWYQQTPGQGLQFLFEYFSETQRNKGNFPGRFSGRQFSNSRSEMNVSTLELGDSALYLCASSLDRPQETQYFGPGTRLLVL.

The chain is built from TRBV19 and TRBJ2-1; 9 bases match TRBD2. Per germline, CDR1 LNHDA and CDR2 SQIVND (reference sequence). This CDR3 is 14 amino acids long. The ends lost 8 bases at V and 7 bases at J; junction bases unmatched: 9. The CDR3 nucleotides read TGTGCCAGTCTTGCCTTAGCGGGAGCTAATGAGCAGTTCTTC. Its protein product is CASLALAGANEQFF. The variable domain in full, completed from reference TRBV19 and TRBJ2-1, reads DGGITQSPKYLFRKEGQNVTLSCEQNLNHDAMYWYRQDPGQGLRLIYYSQIVNDFQKGDIAEGYSVSREKKESFPLTVTSAQKNPTAFYLCASLALAGANEQFFGPGTRLTVL.

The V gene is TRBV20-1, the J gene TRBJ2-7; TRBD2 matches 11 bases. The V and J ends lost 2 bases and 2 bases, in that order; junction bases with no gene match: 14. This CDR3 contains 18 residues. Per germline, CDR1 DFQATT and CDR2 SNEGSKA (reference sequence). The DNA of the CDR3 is TGCAGTGCTAGATCCGACACCGGGACTAGCGGAATTCCCTACGAGCAGTACTTC. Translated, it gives CSARSDTGTSGIPYEQYF.

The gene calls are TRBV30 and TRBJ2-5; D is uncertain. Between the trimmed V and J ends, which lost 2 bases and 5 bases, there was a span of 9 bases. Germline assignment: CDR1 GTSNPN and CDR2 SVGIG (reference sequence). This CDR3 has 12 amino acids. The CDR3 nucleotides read TGTGCCTGGAGTCTGAGCAGGGAGACCCAGTACTTC. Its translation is CAWSLSRETQYF.

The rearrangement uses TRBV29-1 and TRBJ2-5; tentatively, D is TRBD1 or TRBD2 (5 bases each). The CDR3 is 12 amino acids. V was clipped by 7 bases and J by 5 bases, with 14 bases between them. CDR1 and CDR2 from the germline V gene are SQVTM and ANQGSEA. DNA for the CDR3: TGCAGCGGCGGGCAGGGTTGGGAGACCCAGTACTTC. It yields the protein CSGGQGWETQYF. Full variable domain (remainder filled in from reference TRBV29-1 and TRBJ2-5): SAVISQKPSRDICQRGTSLTIQCQVDSQVTMMFWYRQQPGQSLTLIATANQGSEATYESGFVIDKFPISRPNLTFSTLTVSNMSPEDSSIYLCSGGQGWETQYFGPGTRLLVL.

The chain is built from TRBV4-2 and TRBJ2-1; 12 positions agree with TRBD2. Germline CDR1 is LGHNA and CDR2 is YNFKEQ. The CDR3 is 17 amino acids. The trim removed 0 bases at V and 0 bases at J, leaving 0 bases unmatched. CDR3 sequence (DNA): TGTGCCAGCAGCCAAGAGACTAGCGGGAGCTCCTACAATGAGCAGTTCTTC. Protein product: CASSQETSGSSYNEQFF.

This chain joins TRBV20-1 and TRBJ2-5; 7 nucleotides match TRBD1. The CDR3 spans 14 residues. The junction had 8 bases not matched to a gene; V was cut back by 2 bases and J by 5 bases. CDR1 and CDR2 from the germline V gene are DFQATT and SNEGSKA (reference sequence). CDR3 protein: CSARRQGFWETQYF. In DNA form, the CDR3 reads TGCAGTGCTAGACGACAGGGCTTTTGGGAGACCCAGTACTTC.